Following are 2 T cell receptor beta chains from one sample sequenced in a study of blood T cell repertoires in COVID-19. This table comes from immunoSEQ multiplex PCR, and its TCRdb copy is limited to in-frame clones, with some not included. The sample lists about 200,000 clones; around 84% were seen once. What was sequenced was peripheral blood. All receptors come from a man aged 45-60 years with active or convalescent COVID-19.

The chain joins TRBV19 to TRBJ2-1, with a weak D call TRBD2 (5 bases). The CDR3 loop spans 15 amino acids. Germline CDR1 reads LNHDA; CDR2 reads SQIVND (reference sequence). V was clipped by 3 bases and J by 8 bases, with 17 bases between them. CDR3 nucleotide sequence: TGTGCCAGTAGTATCGTGGGAGAGGGTAGGGATGAGCAGTTCTTC. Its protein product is CASSIVGEGRDEQFF.

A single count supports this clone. The CDR3 sequence is CASSPYRDSANTGELFF. The CDR3 region has the DNA TGTGCCAGCTCACCATACCGGGACAGTGCGAACACCGGGGAGCTGTTTTTT. The genes are TRBV18 and TRBJ2-2, with 7 bases that match TRBD1. V trimming: 2 bases; J trimming: 0 bases; junction bases outside the gene matches: 6. The CDR3 covers 17 residues. CDR1 and CDR2 (germline): KGHSH, LQKENI.